This TCR beta chain emerged from a study of T cell repertoires in cytomegalovirus infection. Overall study: From public TCR beta signatures came an indication of both CMV infection and matching HLA type.

In this sample, this clonotype turned up a few times. Its antigen is not identified. Whole-study findings and limits: The cumulative frequency of public TCR beta families distinguished individuals who carried CMV together with the relevant HLA. Ex vivo responses were dominated by HLA-C-restricted CMV-specific TCR beta clonotypes.

TCRdb processed the reads anew with MiXCR; each CDR3 protein has one entry. The sample yields 180,000 or so distinct CDR3 sequences, about 15% seen once. The V gene end was trimmed by 10 bases and the J gene end by 3 bases; junction bases not matched to a gene: 10. Germline V CDR1 and CDR2: MDHEN, SYDVKM. The CDR3 runs 15 residues. V and J are TRBV28 and TRBJ2-1; 9 bases agree with TRBD1. This receptor was taken from a human donor in good health (CMV status not recorded). Some clones in this sample may be carry-over from other donors' samples. The sample taken for sequencing was CD8+ T cells from PBMCs. The CDR3 loop reads CAIRGQGVIYNEQFF. CDR3 in DNA: TGTGCCATCCGGGGACAGGGAGTTATCTACAATGAGCAGTTCTTC.